This note documents a single TCR beta chain sequence. Its cognate antigen is unknown. This sample is part of a study of blood T cells in healthy people across ages. Study-wide context: About one barcoded beta molecule per two T cells was captured by template switching.

Sample-barcoded 5' priming and a J-beta primer mix drove a second PCR of roughly 6 to 12 cycles. TCRdb fed the 5' RACE reads into MiXCR, producing one record per CDR3 protein. Here the sample spans 1.5 million to 1.9 million distinct CDR3 sequences, approximately 39% being singletons. Whole-study findings and limits: One million T cells yielded diversity estimates that were considered underestimates.

Per the germline V gene, CDR1 is SNHLY and CDR2 is FYNNEI. V lost 5 bases and J lost 5, with 10 bases in between. This CDR3 region has 13 residues. Per sample, no less than 5.5 micrograms of total RNA were extracted. The genes are TRBV2 and TRBJ1-5, with D hard to call. The TCR sequence derives from a woman under 30 in good health. Material: blood. The CDR3 DNA is TGTGCCAGCAGTAATTTCATTTATCAGCCCCAGCATTTT. Protein: CASSNFIYQPQHF.